A selection of T cell receptor beta chains follows, all from one sample in a study of PD-1 blockade in classical Hodgkin lymphoma. The method was immunoSEQ multiplex PCR; TCRdb's version includes in-frame clones alone and lacks a portion of them. The repertoire holds around 40,000 clones, with about three quarters as singletons. The sample consisted of peripheral blood mononuclear cells (PBMCs), taken before the fourth cycle of nivolumab. These receptors all stem from a human donor with classical Hodgkin lymphoma. Both conserved end residues are trimmed from each CDR3. The order of the fields is CDR3 protein, D gene, V gene. D genes are given only for firm matches.

CDR3 protein: ASSPTGSYTEAF
D gene: TRBD1
V gene: TRBV7-9

CDR3 protein: AISESGDVNLSGELF
D gene: NA
V gene: TRBV10-3

CDR3 protein: ASVRAESTDTQY
D gene: NA
V gene: TRBV6-1

CDR3 protein: ASSIGESTEAF
D gene: NA
V gene: TRBV28

CDR3 protein: ASSALLWGEGYT
D gene: NA
V gene: TRBV6-1

CDR3 protein: ASSVGPRTEAF
D gene: NA
V gene: TRBV9

CDR3 protein: ASSSRTGSNEKLF
D gene: TRBD1
V gene: TRBV7-9

CDR3 protein: ASSLQTANTEAF
D gene: NA
V gene: TRBV5-1

CDR3 protein: ASSRTGAIEQF
D gene: TRBD1
V gene: TRBV18

CDR3 protein: ASSLSRGRFGYT
D gene: TRBD1
V gene: TRBV27

CDR3 protein: ASSVGGGKLF
D gene: NA
V gene: TRBV2

CDR3 protein: ASSPDRIQNTGELF
D gene: NA
V gene: TRBV11-2

CDR3 protein: ASSLEGWAVGNTEAF
D gene: NA
V gene: TRBV5-6